This T cell receptor beta chain appears in the sequencing data of a study of T cell responses to AZD1222 COVID-19 vaccine. Repertoires were generated with immunoSEQ multiplex PCR, while TCRdb's copy carries only in-frame clones and drops some. The sample contains about 150,000 clones, 90% of which appear only once. The J segment lost 4 bases and the V segment lost 3 bases, leaving 7 bases of the junction unmatched. The CDR3 runs to 16 residues. Germline CDR1 SGDLS, CDR2 YYNGEE. Source: peripheral blood, taken on day 0 of AZD1222 vaccination. This receptor was identified in an adult in good health. V gene TRBV9 combines with J gene TRBJ2-2; 9 bases match TRBD2. The CDR3 DNA follows: TGTGCCAGCAGCGAGGGACTAGCTCAGGGCACCGGGGAGCTGTTTTTT. It yields the protein CASSEGLAQGTGELFF.